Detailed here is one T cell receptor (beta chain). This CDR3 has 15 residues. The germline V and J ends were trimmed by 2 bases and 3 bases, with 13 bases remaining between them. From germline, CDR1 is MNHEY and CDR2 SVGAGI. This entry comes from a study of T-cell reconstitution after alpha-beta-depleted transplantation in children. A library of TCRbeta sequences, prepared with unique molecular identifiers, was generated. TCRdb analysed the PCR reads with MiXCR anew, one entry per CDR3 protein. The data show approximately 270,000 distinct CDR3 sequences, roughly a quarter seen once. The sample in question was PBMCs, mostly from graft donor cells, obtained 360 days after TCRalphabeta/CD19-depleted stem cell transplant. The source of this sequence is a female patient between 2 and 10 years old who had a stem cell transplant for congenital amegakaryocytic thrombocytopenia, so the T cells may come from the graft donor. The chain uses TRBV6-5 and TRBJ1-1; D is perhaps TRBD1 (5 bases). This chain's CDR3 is CASSYHPQEDTEAFF. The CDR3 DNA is TGTGCCAGCAGTTACCACCCACAGGAAGACACTGAAGCTTTCTTT.